These T cell receptor beta chains were read from a single sample in a study of shared clonotypes between healthy human individuals. Produced via immunoSEQ multiplex PCR; TCRdb's table is partial and in-frame only. The data show 800,000 or so clones, 96% seen once. Sequencing input: naive CD8+ T cells sorted from blood. The receptors were sampled from a man aged 25-45 years in good health. CDR3s include the opening cysteine and the closing phenylalanine or tryptophan. Each record gives: CDR3 length, J gene, V gene, D gene, clone size, CDR3 DNA, CDR3 protein. The D gene is left open where the match is weak. Size tells how often a clone was seen (once, few, many) or the class of an expanded clone, and some rows leave it out.

>15|TRBJ1-1|TRBV10-1|-|-
TGCGCCAGCAGTGAGTACCCGGGTGTGAACACTGAAGCTTTCTTT
CASSEYPGVNTEAFF
>15|TRBJ1-5|TRBV9|-|-
TGTGCCAGCAGCGCTACAGGGTCTTCCAATCAGCCCCAGCATTTT
CASSATGSSNQPQHF
>15|TRBJ2-7|TRBV7-9|-|-
TGTGCCAGCAGCTTAGTAGGCGCAGGGCTGAGGGAGCAGTACTTC
CASSLVGAGLREQYF
>15|TRBJ1-2|TRBV28|-|once
TGTGCCAGCACCGATCAGGGCAGGGTAGACTATGGCTACACCTTC
CASTDQGRVDYGYTF
>17|TRBJ2-5|TRBV21-1|-|-
TGTGCCAGACACGGGTCTAGCGGGCATCGCATGGGAGAGACCCAGTACTTC
CARHGSSGHRMGETQYF
>14|TRBJ1-2|TRBV29-1|-|-
TGCAGCGTTGAGGAGGGACGGATAATAGATGGCTACACCTTC
CSVEEGRIIDGYTF
>14|TRBJ2-7|TRBV4-1|-|-
TGCGCCAGCAGCCAAGATAGGGGAACCTACGAGCAGTACTTC
CASSQDRGTYEQYF
>11|TRBJ2-7|TRBV6-1|-|-
TGTGCCAGCAGTGAAGCCTACGAGCAGTACTTC
CASSEAYEQYF
>14|TRBJ2-5|TRBV7-9|TRBD2|-
TGTGCCAGGACGGGACTAGCGGGAGGAGAGACCCAGTACTTC
CARTGLAGGETQYF
>15|TRBJ2-6|TRBV7-3|-|-
TGTGCCAGCAGCGCTCCAGGGTCTGGGGCCAACGTCCTGACTTTC
CASSAPGSGANVLTF
>13|TRBJ2-7|TRBV27|-|-
TGTGCCAGCAGTCCCTCTTTGACCTACGAGCAGTACTTC
CASSPSLTYEQYF
>15|TRBJ1-5|TRBV30|-|-
TGTGCCTGGAGTCCTCGGACGGTTAGCAATCAGCCCCAGCATTTT
CAWSPRTVSNQPQHF
>13|TRBJ1-5|TRBV7-9|-|-
TGTGCCAGCAGCTCGGGGGACAATCAGCCCCAGCATTTT
CASSSGDNQPQHF
>14|TRBJ2-5|TRBV7-6|-|-
TGTGCCAGCAGCCCCCGGCGGCCGGGTGAGACCCAGTACTTC
CASSPRRPGETQYF
>13|TRBJ2-3|TRBV10-2|-|-
TGCGCCAGCAGAGGACAAGGCACAGATACGCAGTATTTT
CASRGQGTDTQYF
>15|TRBJ2-7|TRBV5-4|TRBD1|-
TGTGCCAGCAGCACTGACAGGGGCATCTCCTACGAGCAGTACTTC
CASSTDRGISYEQYF